The 21 T cell receptor beta chains below were found in one sample sequenced in a study of molecular identifiers for immune sequencing clone quantification. One entry per CDR3 protein, called by TCRdb with MiXCR from the PCR reads. The data contain 88,000 or so distinct CDR3 sequences, around 20% of them singletons. The sample taken for sequencing was naive CD8+ T cells from blood, with Jurkat cell RNA spiked in. As to subset: FACS-sorted CD8+CD4-CCR7+CD45RA+ naive T cells. These receptors originate from a human donor in good health. Some libraries in this study had Jurkat cell RNA spiked in.

A few counts support this clonotype. V gene TRBV29-1 combines with J gene TRBJ1-4; TRBD1 aligns across 9 bases. Looked up from germline, CDR1 is SQVTM and CDR2 is ANQGSEA. The CDR3 runs to 14 residues. Unmatched junction bases numbered 6, after V lost 4 bases and J lost 6 bases. The CDR3 nucleotides are TGCAGCGTTGTGGGGACAGGGCGGGATGAAAAACTGTTTTTT. Translation: CSVVGTGRDEKLFF.

V is TRBV28 and J is TRBJ2-7, with D perhaps TRBD1 or TRBD2 (5 bases each). The CDR3 extends over 18 amino acids. The germline CDR1 and CDR2 sequences are MDHEN and SYDVKM. Trimming took 4 bases from V and 0 from J, leaving 22 bases between them. The CDR3 coding sequence is TGTGCCAGCAGTTCTTACATGGGACCGCCCAGGAGCTCCTACGAGCAGTACTTC. It specifies CASSSYMGPPRSSYEQYF.

With regard to this clonotype: A much more abundant neighbour one base away suggests this may be a read error. This chain uses TRBV4-1 with TRBJ1-2; tentatively, D is TRBD1 (6 bases). The germline CDR1 and CDR2 sequences are MGHRA and YSYEKL. This CDR3 contains 17 residues. CDR3 residues: CASGQEDFPGANYGYTF. CDR3 DNA: TGCGCCAGCGGCCAAGAAGACTTTCCAGGGGCTAACTATGGCTACACCTTC.

As regards this clonotype: The conserved phenylalanine or tryptophan normally closing the CDR3 is absent here, so this likely arose from a read error. The chain combines TRBV11-2 with TRBJ1-1, with a possible D match to TRBD1 (6 bases). V lost 5 bases to trimming and J lost 4 bases, with 11 bases between them. This CDR3 is 13 amino acids long. Germline V gene sequence: CDR1 SGHAT, CDR2 FQNNGV. CDR3 residues: CASSQGRLTEAFL. CDR3 nucleotides: TGTGCCAGCAGCCAGGGGCGACTCACTGAAGCTTTCCTT.

The gene calls are TRBV4-1 and TRBJ1-5; TRBD1 might be the D (6 bases). The CDR3 totals 14 residues. V was cut by 5 bases and J by 3 bases, with 11 bases left in between. CDR1 MGHRA and CDR2 YSYEKL come from the germline V gene. In DNA, the CDR3 is TGCGCCAGCAGCTTTACAGGGCTCAATCAGCCCCAGCATTTT. Translated: CASSFTGLNQPQHF.

The CDR3 region has the DNA TGTGCCAGCAGCTCAGCGGGAGGAGCAGATACGCAGTATTTT. Residues: CASSSAGGADTQYF. The rearrangement uses TRBV7-3 and TRBJ2-3; 9 nucleotides align to TRBD2. V was clipped by 4 bases and J by 4 bases; unmatched bases: 3. The germline V gene has CDR1 SGHTA and CDR2 FQGTGA. This CDR3 is 14 amino acids long.

This chain links TRBV30 with TRBJ2-1; the match to TRBD2 covers 10 bases. The CDR3 consists of 14 residues. Trimming at V came to 6 bases and at J to 8 bases, leaving 10 bases not matched to a gene. CDR1 and CDR2 (germline): GTSNPN, SVGIG (reference sequence). The CDR3 loop is CACPGSSGSDEQFF. CDR3 in DNA: TGTGCCTGCCCCGGGTCTAGCGGGAGCGATGAGCAGTTCTTC.

This clonotype appeared many times. The chain has TRBV27 and TRBJ2-3; D not resolved. The CDR3 extends over 16 amino acids. V lost 0 bases and J 6 bases, leaving 16 bases between the germline ends. Germline V lookup: CDR1 MNHEY, CDR2 SMNVEV (reference sequence). The CDR3 region is CASSLSIGDTWDTQYF. CDR3 coding DNA: TGTGCCAGCAGTTTATCGATCGGAGACACTTGGGATACGCAGTATTTT.

This clonotype was seen ten or more times. The genes are TRBV30 and TRBJ2-3, with D unclear. Germline V CDR1 and CDR2: GTSNPN, SVGIG (reference sequence). This CDR3 has 12 residues. V lost 2 bases to trimming and J lost 2 bases, with 5 bases between them. The CDR3 nucleotides read TGTGCCTGGAGTATCGACACAGATACGCAGTATTTT. It is translated as CAWSIDTDTQYF.

This clonotype occurred many times. The rearrangement links TRBV5-6 to TRBJ2-7; no clear D. Per the germline V gene, CDR1 is SGHDT and CDR2 is YYEEEE. The V end was cut by 4 bases, the J end by 6 bases, with 11 bases between. The CDR3 runs 12 residues. CDR3 in amino acids: CASSRAFSEQYF. DNA of the CDR3: TGTGCCAGCAGCCGTGCATTCTCCGAGCAGTACTTC.

At least ten counts were recorded for this clonotype. The rearrangement uses TRBV28 and TRBJ2-6, with 7 positions matching TRBD1. CDR1 and CDR2 (germline): MDHEN, SYDVKM. The J segment lost 2 bases and the V segment lost 3 bases, leaving 10 bases of the junction unmatched. CDR3 length: 18 amino acids. The CDR3: CASSFSPQGIPGANVLTF. CDR3 DNA: TGTGCCAGCAGTTTCTCCCCACAGGGGATACCTGGGGCCAACGTCCTGACTTTC.

Comments on this clonotype: A read error is possible here, since a much larger clone lies one base away. V and J are TRBV4-1 and TRBJ1-1; D is ambiguous. Germline V lookup: CDR1 MGHRA, CDR2 YSYEKL. This CDR3 spans 15 amino acids. The V end was cut by 5 bases, the J end by 4 bases, with 17 bases between. CDR3 region: CASSSRPDGSTEAFF. The CDR3 DNA reads as TGCGCCAGCAGCTCCCGACCAGACGGGAGCACTGAAGCTTTCTTT.

This chain connects TRBV19 to TRBJ2-5; the D is unclear. The CDR3 length is 13 residues. Germline assignment: CDR1 LNHDA and CDR2 SQIVND (reference sequence). The V end was cut by 6 bases, the J end by 1 base, with 9 bases between. The CDR3 sequence is CASRYRPQETQYF. Written as DNA, the CDR3 is TGTGCCAGTAGGTACAGACCCCAAGAGACCCAGTACTTC.

This clonotype appeared many times. The rearrangement uses TRBV12-3 or TRBV12-4 and TRBJ2-1; D is unresolved. Trimming stripped 5 bases from V and 9 bases from J, with 8 bases between. The CDR3 spans 11 residues. The CDR3: CASSPRLEQFF. The CDR3 DNA sequence: TGTGCCAGCAGTCCCCGGCTTGAGCAGTTCTTC.

A note on this clonotype: A much larger clone is a single base away; this may be a read error. The final CDR3 position lacks the conserved phenylalanine or tryptophan, pointing to a likely read error. It is unclear where the CDR3 begins or ends on the DNA, so no DNA is shown, and the CDR3 is as TCRdb lists it. V gene TRBV7-9 combines with J gene TRBJ2-7; the table's TRBD1 call for D was not verified on the DNA. The CDR3 totals 11 residues, both ends included. The germline V gene has CDR1 SEHNR and CDR2 FQNEAQ (reference sequence). The CDR3 sequence: CASSLGSPPVL.

This clonotype has at least ten counts. The V call is TRBV27, the J call TRBJ1-2; D gene unclear. V lost 2 bases and J lost 2, with 27 bases in between. This CDR3 region has 20 residues. CDR1 is MNHEY and CDR2 is SMNVEV in the germline V gene (reference sequence). CDR3 DNA sequence: TGTGCCAGCAGTTTAAAGGCCCCCGGACGGCAGTGGGGATTCAACTATGGCTACACCTTC. Translated, it gives CASSLKAPGRQWGFNYGYTF.

This clonotype has ten or more counts. The chain is built from TRBV20-1 and TRBJ1-1; 11 bases line up with TRBD1. Germline CDR1 and CDR2: DFQATT and SNEGSKA (reference sequence). V lost 2 bases and J lost 8; bases outside the gene matches: 10. This CDR3 is 15 amino acids long. The DNA of the CDR3 is TGCAGTGCTAGATACATGGGACAGGGGGTGGAGGAAGCTTTCTTT. Residues: CSARYMGQGVEEAFF.

This clonotype was seen a handful of times. The V gene is TRBV7-8, the J gene TRBJ2-3; 9 bases align to TRBD1. CDR1 and CDR2 from the germline V gene are SGHVS and FQNEAQ. CDR3 length equals 16 residues. The ends lost 4 bases at V and 5 bases at J; junction bases unmatched: 10. The CDR3 region is CASSSIVGQGLDTQYF. DNA for the CDR3: TGTGCCAGCAGCTCGATCGTGGGACAGGGCCTAGATACGCAGTATTTT.

This clonotype was counted between two and nine times. V usage is TRBV7-2 and J usage is TRBJ2-7, with 9 bases aligning to TRBD2. This CDR3 region has 13 residues. Germline V lookup: CDR1 SGHTA, CDR2 FQGNSA. The V gene end was trimmed by 7 bases and the J gene end by 3 bases; junction bases not matched to a gene: 4. DNA for the CDR3: TGTGCCAGCAATAGCGGGAGTGACTACGAGCAGTACTTC. Translated: CASNSGSDYEQYF.

A remark on this clonotype: Because the CDR3's place on the DNA is in doubt, the DNA is left out and the CDR3 is given as listed by TCRdb. CDR3 sequence reads: CASSVGGGTEALF. This chain links TRBV9 with TRBJ1-1. CDR1 is SGDLS, CDR2 YYNGEE, per germline. The CDR3 region is 13 residues in length, termini included.

Only a few counts were recorded for this clonotype. The CDR3 DNA reads TGTGCCAGCAGCGCCACTTACAGGGGAGGGAAGACCGGGGAGCTGTTTTTT. Its protein is CASSATYRGGKTGELFF. This chain joins TRBV11-3 and TRBJ2-2, with D tentatively TRBD1 or TRBD2 (7 bases each). The CDR3 is 17 residues long. Trimming removed 5 bases from V and 5 bases from J, with 21 bases in between. Looked up from germline, CDR1 is SGHNT and CDR2 is YENEEA.